This TCR beta chain was sequenced for a study of OX40 agonist ivuxolimab in advanced cancers. General notes on the study: The costimulatory receptor OX40 (CD134) was targeted by ivuxolimab, a fully human IgG2 agonistic monoclonal antibody. Intravenous ivuxolimab was administered to patients every 2 weeks at six dose levels: 0.01, 0.1, 0.3, 1.5, 3 and 10 mg/kg. Among the 50 to 55 dose-escalation patients, roughly 20 had hepatocellular carcinoma, roughly 15 melanoma, 9 renal cell carcinoma and 9 head and neck cancer. In the dose-escalation cohort, around four fifths of patients were male, and the mean age was roughly 60 years with a range of roughly 23 to 79. Prior anti-PD-1, anti-PD-L1 or anti-CTLA-4 therapy was permitted, and roughly two fifths of dose-escalation patients had received checkpoint inhibitors. Partial responses occurred in three dose-escalation patients: two with cutaneous melanoma and one with hepatocellular carcinoma. The point of sequencing TCRbeta in the periphery was to test whether ivuxolimab changed TCR sequence diversity and drove clonal T-cell expansion. The paper reports the monotherapy dose-escalation portion (N ≈ 50 patients) of the phase I ivuxolimab trial.

A note on this clone: Its antigen specificity is not known. Qualities for individual bases were not recorded, and no much larger clone is one base off.

General study outcomes and caveats: Low levels of normalized T-cell clonal expansion were also seen in some patients who did not respond. The antigen specificity of the peripheral T cells that underwent clonal expansion was not determined. Partial responders in the 0.1-3.0 mg/kg groups had among the lowest normalized peripheral clonal expansion, especially among CD8+ T cells. At doses from 0.1 to 3.0 mg/kg, clonal expansion was seen in both CD4+ and CD8+ blood T cells between baseline and week 6. After ivuxolimab, more expanded clones were found on average in CD8+ T cells than in CD4+ T cells.

Genomic DNA was extracted from sorted cells for sequencing of the TCRbeta CDR3 region. The immunoSEQ Assay was used for sequencing of TCRbeta CDR3 regions. Sourced from immuneACCESS, this table was stored by TCRdb with only in-frame sequences that have V and J called. A share of the clones is absent; for the studies checked, an unresolved V gene accounts for under half, and the remainder has no known explanation. The sample table contains 90,000 to 100,000 clones; only one count was recorded for around 96% of them. Together, the top ten hold around 2% of the sample. The V and J ends are trimmed by 2 bases and 0 bases, leaving 7 bases between them. The CDR3, cysteine through phenylalanine, is 15 amino acids long. The read is trimmed to its CDR3 DNA, 45 bases read in frame from base 1. The germline V gene (reference sequence) supplies CDR1 MNHEY and CDR2 SMNVEV. Patients with a history of autoimmune disease or receiving systemic immunosuppression were excluded from the trial. Peripheral blood for TCR sequencing was drawn from every dose cohort at baseline, at cycle 4 day 1 and at cycle 7 day 1. Samples were obtained from an open-label, multicenter, first-in-human phase I dose-escalation trial of ivuxolimab. Adults with locally advanced or metastatic melanoma, renal cell, hepatocellular, or head and neck squamous cell carcinoma were enrolled in the trial. Before TCR sequencing, CD4+ and CD8+ T cells were separately sorted from peripheral blood.

The material was CD4+ or CD8+ T cells sorted from blood, obtained in a trial of the OX40 agonist ivuxolimab. The clonotype comes from an adult with an advanced solid tumor such as melanoma, head and neck, liver or kidney cancer. The sequence is built from TRBV27 and TRBJ2-2; the D gene is unclear. The sequenced DNA is TGTGCCAGCAGTTTAAGCACAGCGAACACCGGGGAGCTGTTTTTT. Its product reads: CASSLSTANTGELFF.